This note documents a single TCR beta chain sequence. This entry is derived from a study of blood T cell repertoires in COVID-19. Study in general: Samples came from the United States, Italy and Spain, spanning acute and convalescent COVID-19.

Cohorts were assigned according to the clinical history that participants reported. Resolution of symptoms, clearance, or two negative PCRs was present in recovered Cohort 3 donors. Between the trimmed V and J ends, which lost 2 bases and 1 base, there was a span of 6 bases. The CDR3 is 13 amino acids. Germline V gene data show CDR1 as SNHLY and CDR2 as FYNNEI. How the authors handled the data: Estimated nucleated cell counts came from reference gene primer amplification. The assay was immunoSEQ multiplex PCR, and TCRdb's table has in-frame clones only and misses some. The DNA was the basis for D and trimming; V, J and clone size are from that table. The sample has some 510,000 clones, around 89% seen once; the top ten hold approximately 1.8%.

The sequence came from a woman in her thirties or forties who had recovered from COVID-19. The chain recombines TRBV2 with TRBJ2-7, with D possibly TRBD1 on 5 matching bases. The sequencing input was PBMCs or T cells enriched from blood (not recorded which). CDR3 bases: TGTGCCAGCAGTGAAAGGGGATCCTACGAGCAGTACTTC. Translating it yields CASSERGSYEQYF.